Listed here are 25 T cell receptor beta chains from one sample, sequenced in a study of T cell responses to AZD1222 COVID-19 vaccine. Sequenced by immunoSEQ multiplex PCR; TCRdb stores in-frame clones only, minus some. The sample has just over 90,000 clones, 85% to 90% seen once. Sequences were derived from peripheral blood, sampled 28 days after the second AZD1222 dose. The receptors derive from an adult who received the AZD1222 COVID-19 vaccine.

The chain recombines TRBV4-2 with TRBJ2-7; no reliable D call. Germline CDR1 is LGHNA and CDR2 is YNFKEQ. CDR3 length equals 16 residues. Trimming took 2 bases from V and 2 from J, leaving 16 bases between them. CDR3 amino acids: CASSQSPGSETYEQYF. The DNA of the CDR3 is TGTGCCAGCAGCCAATCGCCAGGTTCTGAAACCTACGAGCAGTACTTC.

CDR3 coding DNA: TGTGCCAGCAGTGAGAGGGGGGTAGGGAGCAATCAGCCCCAGCATTTT. Translating gives CASSERGVGSNQPQHF. The chain has TRBV27 and TRBJ1-5; D possibly corresponds to TRBD1 (6 bases). Germline V lookup: CDR1 MNHEY, CDR2 SMNVEV (reference sequence). The CDR3 contains 16 residues. V lost 5 bases, J lost 1 base, and 15 bases lay in between.

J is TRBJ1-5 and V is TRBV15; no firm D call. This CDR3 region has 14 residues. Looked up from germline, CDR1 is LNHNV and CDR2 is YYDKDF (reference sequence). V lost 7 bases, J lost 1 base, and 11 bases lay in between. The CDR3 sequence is CATTFDRSNQPQHF. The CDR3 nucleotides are TGTGCCACCACTTTTGACCGAAGCAATCAGCCCCAGCATTTT.

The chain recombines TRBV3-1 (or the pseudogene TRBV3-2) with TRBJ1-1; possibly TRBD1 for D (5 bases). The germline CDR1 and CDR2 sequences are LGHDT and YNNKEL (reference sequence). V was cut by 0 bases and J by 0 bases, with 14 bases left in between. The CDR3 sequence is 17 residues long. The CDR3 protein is CASSQEGVAAMNTEAFF. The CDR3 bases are TGTGCCAGCAGCCAAGAGGGGGTGGCAGCCATGAACACTGAAGCTTTCTTT.

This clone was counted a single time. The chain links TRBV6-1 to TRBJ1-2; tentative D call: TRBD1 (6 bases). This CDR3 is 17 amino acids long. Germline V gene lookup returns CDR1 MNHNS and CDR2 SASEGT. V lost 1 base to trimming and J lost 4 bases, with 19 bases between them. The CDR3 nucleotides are TGTGCCAGCAGTGAAGAGGACAGCAGACTACGAATCTATGGCTACACCTTC. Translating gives CASSEEDSRLRIYGYTF.

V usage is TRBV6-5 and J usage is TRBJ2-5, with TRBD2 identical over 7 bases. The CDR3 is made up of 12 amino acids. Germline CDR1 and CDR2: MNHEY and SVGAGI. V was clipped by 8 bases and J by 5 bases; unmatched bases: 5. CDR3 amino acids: CASRMGGETQYF. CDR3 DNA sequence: TGTGCCAGCCGGATGGGGGGGGAGACCCAGTACTTC.

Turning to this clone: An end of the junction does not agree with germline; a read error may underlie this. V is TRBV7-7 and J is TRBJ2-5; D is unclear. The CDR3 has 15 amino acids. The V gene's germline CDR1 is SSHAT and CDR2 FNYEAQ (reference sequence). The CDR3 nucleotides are TGTGCTAGCAGCTTAGCCCCAATACTTCAAGAGACCCAGTACTTC. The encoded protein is CASSLAPILQETQYF. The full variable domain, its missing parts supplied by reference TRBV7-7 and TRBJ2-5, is GAGVSQSPRYKVTKRGQDVTLRCDPISSHATLYWYQQALGQGPEFLTYFNYEAQPDKSGLPSDRFSAERPEGSISTLTIQRTEQRDSAMYRCASSLAPILQETQYFGPGTRLLVL.

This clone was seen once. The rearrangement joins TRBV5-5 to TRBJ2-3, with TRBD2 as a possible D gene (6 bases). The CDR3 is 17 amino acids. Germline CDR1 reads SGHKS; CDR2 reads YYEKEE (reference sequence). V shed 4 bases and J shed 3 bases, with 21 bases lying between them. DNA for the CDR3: TGTGCCAGCAGCCGGGACTCGACTCCTATATTTACAGATACGCAGTATTTT. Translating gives CASSRDSTPIFTDTQYF. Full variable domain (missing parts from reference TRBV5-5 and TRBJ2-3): DAGVTQSPTHLIKTRGQQVTLRCSPISGHKSVSWYQQVLGQGPQFIFQYYEKEERGRGNFPDRFSARQFPNYSSELNVNALLLGDSALYLCASSRDSTPIFTDTQYFGPGTRLTVL.

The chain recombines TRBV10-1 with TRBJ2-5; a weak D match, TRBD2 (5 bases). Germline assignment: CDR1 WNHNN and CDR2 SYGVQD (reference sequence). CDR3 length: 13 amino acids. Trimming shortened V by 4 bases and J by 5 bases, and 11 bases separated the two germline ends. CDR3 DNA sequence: TGCGCCAGCAGTGTCCCCACGGGGGAGACCCAGTACTTC. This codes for CASSVPTGETQYF.

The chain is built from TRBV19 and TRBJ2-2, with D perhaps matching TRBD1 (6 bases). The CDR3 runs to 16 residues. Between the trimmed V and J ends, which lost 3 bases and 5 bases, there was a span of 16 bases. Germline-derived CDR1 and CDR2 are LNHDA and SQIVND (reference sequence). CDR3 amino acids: CASSIRAGDLTGELFF. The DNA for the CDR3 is TGTGCCAGTAGTATTAGGGCAGGGGATCTAACCGGGGAGCTGTTTTTT.

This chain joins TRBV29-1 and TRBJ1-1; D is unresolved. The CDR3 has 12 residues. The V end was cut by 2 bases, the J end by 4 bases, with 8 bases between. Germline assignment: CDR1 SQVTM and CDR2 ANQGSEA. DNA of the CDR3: TGCAGCGTTGAAAGGATGGGCACTGAAGCTTTCTTT. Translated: CSVERMGTEAFF.

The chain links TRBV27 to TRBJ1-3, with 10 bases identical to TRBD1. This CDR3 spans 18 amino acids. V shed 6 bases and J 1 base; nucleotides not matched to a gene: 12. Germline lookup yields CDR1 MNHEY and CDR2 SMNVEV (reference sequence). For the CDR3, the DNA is TGTGCCAGCAGCCGTCGCCCCCTGGACAGGGGGTCTGGAAACACCATATATTTT. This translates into CASSRRPLDRGSGNTIYF.

The CDR3 loop is CAISTTSGNTGELFF. CDR3 nucleotide sequence: TGTGCCATCAGTACGACTAGCGGGAACACCGGGGAGCTGTTTTTT. The chain couples TRBV10-3 to TRBJ2-2, with 9 bases lining up with TRBD2. This CDR3 has 15 residues. V was clipped by 5 bases and J by 1 base; unmatched bases: 2. Looked up from germline, CDR1 is ENHRY and CDR2 is SYGVKD.

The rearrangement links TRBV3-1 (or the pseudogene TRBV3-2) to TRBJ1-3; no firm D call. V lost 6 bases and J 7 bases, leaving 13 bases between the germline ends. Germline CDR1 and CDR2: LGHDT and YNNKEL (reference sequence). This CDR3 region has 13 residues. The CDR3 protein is CASRLFGFNTIYF. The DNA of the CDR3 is TGTGCCAGCAGACTATTTGGTTTTAACACCATATATTTT.

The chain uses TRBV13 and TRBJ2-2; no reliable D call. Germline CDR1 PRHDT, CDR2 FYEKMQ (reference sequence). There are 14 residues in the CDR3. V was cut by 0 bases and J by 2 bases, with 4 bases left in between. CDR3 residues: CASSLGGNTGELFF. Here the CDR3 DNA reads TGTGCCAGCAGCTTAGGAGGAAACACCGGGGAGCTGTTTTTT. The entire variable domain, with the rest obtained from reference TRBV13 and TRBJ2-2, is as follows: AAGVIQSPRHLIKEKRETATLKCYPIPRHDTVYWYQQGPGQDPQFLISFYEKMQSDKGSIPDRFSAQQFSDYHSELNMSSLELGDSALYFCASSLGGNTGELFFGEGSRLTVL.

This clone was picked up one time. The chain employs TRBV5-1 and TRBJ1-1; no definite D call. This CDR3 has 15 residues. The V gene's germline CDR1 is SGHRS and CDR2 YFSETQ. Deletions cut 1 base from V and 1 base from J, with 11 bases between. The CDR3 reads CASSLSRTANTEAFF. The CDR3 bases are TGCGCCAGCAGCTTGTCCAGGACGGCGAACACTGAAGCTTTCTTT. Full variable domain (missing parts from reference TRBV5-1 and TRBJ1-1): KAGVTQTPRYLIKTRGQQVTLSCSPISGHRSVSWYQQTPGQGLQFLFEYFSETQRNKGNFPGRFSGRQFSNSRSEMNVSTLELGDSALYLCASSLSRTANTEAFFGQGTRLTVV.

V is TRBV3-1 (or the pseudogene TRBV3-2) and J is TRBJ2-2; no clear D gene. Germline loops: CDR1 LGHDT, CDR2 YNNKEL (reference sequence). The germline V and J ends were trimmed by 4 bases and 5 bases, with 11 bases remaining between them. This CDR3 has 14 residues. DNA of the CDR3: TGTGCCAGCAGCCTAAACGAAGGGACCGGGGAGCTGTTTTTT. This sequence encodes CASSLNEGTGELFF.

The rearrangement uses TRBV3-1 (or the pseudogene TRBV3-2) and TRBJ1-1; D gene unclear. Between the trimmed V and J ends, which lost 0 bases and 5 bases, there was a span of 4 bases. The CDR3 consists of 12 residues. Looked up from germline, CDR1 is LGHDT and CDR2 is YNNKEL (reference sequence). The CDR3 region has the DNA TGTGCCAGCAGCCAAGAAGGTACTGAAGCTTTCTTT. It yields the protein CASSQEGTEAFF.

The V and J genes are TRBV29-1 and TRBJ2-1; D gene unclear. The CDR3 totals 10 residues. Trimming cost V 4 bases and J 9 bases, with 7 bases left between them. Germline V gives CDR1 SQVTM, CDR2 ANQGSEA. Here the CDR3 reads CSVAVTEQFF. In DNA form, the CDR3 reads TGCAGCGTTGCGGTCACTGAGCAGTTCTTC.

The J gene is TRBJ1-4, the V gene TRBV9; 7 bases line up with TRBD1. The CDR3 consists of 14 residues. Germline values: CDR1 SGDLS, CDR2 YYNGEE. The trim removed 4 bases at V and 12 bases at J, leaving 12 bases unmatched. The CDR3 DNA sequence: TGTGCCAGCAGCTGGGACAGCGAAAAGGGGGAACTGTTTTTT. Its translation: CASSWDSEKGELFF. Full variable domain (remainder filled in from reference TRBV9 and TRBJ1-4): DSGVTQTPKHLITATGQRVTLRCSPRSGDLSVYWYQQSLDQGLQFLIQYYNGEERAKGNILERFSAQQFPDLHSELNLSSLELGDSALYFCASSWDSEKGELFFGSGTQLSVL.

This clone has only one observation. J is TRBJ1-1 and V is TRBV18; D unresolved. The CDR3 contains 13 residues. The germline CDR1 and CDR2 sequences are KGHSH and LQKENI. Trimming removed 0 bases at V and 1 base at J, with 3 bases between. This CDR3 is CASSPPGNTEAFF. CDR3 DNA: TGTGCCAGCTCACCACCAGGGAACACTGAAGCTTTCTTT.

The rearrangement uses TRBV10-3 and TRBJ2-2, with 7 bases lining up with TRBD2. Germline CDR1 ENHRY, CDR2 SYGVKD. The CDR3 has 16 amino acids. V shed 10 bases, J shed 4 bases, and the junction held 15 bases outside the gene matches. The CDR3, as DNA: TGTGCCACCCGACGACAGACAGAGCGGGGCACCGGGGAGCTGTTTTTT. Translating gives CATRRQTERGTGELFF.

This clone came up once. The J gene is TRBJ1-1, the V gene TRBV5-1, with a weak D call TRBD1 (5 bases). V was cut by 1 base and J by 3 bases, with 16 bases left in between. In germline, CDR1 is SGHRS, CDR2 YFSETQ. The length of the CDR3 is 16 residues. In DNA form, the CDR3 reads TGCGCCAGCAGCTTGAGGTTAGGGGACGCGGACACTGAAGCTTTCTTT. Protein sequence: CASSLRLGDADTEAFF.

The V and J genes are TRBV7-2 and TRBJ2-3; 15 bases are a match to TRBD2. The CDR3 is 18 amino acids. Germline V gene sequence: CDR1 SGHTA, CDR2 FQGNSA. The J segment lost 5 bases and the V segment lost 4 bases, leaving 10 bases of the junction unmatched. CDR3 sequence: CASSSRTSGGARIDTQYF. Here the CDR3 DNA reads TGTGCCAGCAGCTCTCGGACTAGCGGGGGGGCCCGCATAGATACGCAGTATTTT.

The CDR3 here is CASSQVRDTEAFF. The DNA of the CDR3 is TGTGCCAGCAGCCAAGTACGGGACACTGAAGCTTTCTTT. The J gene is TRBJ1-1, the V gene TRBV3-1 (or the pseudogene TRBV3-2); unclear D gene. The CDR3 covers 13 residues. The V end lost 1 base, the J end lost 3 bases, and 6 bases lay between the germline ends. Germline values: CDR1 LGHDT, CDR2 YNNKEL (reference sequence).